A selection of T cell receptor beta chains follows, all from one sample in a study of blood T cell repertoires in COVID-19. Using immunoSEQ multiplex PCR, the repertoire was profiled, and TCRdb retains in-frame clones only, with some absent. The sample has around 620,000 clones, around 90% seen once. Source material: peripheral blood. All receptors come from a woman between 18 and 29 years old with acute or convalescent COVID-19. CDR3s include the opening cysteine and the closing phenylalanine or tryptophan.

>TRBV29-1
CSVESGTGHYYEQYF
>TRBV11-2
CASSSTGGGRYGYTF
>TRBV21-1
CASSKCGGPGKNTIYF
>TRBV5-1
CASSSTAYNEQFF
>TRBV5-6
CASPGGDQPQHF
>TRBV12-5
CASVGTDTYGYTF
>TRBV21-1
CASSKGGGNQPQHF
>TRBV7-8
CASSPHSTAEANTEAFF
>TRBV7-2
CASSTGALNQPQHF
>TRBV30
CACLRDRDYNYGYTF
>TRBV5-6
CASGEGKGYTF
>TRBV10-3
CAITGTGRNEQFF
>TRBV5-1
CASSLGTGQPQHF
>TRBV25-1
CASSEVGGDYEQYF
>TRBV4-1
CASSQDRVNQPQHF
>TRBV3-1/TRBV3-2
CASSQAGSNQPQHF
>TRBV27
CASSSGGGYEQYF
>TRBV5-1
CASSLEGVGNSPLHF
>TRBV9
CASSVGSGSFYGYTF
>TRBV4-3
CASSQDQGSPQFF